Below, 12 T cell receptor beta chains from the same sample are listed, as sequenced in a study of patients and donors after allogeneic stem cell transplantation. TCRdb re-called the RT-PCR reads through MiXCR, storing one row per CDR3 protein. The table includes tens of thousands of distinct CDR3 sequences, 5% detected once. The source material was blood, either unsorted or a sorted T cell fraction (not recorded which). All receptors derive from a human donor who was either an allogeneic HSCT recipient or a stem cell or donor lymphocyte infusion donor (not recorded which). It is not recorded whose cells these are; they may come from a transplant donor.

Regarding this clonotype: No conserved phenylalanine or tryptophan is present at the end of the CDR3, so a read error is the likely explanation. V and J are TRBV28 and TRBJ2-4, with D perhaps TRBD1 or TRBD2 (5 bases each). Germline V gene sequence: CDR1 MDHEN, CDR2 SYDVKM. Between the trimmed V and J ends, which lost 2 bases and 5 bases, there was a span of 10 bases. There are 14 residues in the CDR3. The CDR3: CASSLRGAQNIQYV. CDR3 bases: TGTGCCAGCAGTTTAAGAGGGGCCCAAAACATTCAGTACGTC.

Many counts were recorded for this clonotype. The V call is TRBV4-1, the J call TRBJ2-7; tentative D call: TRBD2 (6 bases). The V gene's germline CDR1 is MGHRA and CDR2 YSYEKL. CDR3 length: 17 amino acids. The V and J ends lost 4 bases and 4 bases respectively, with 23 bases between them. CDR3 nucleotide sequence: TGCGCCAGCAGCCTGAGACTAGTAGGAGGTCGGGGGTACGAGCAGTACTTC. The encoded protein is CASSLRLVGGRGYEQYF.

In its sample, this clonotype was seen many times. The rearrangement uses TRBV6-1 and TRBJ2-7; possibly TRBD1 for D (5 bases). The V and J ends lost 5 bases and 7 bases respectively, with 15 bases between them. The CDR3 extends over 13 amino acids. Germline V lookup: CDR1 MNHNS, CDR2 SASEGT. CDR3: CASSPGQSLEQYF. Written as DNA, the CDR3 is TGTGCCAGCAGTCCAGGACAATCCCTGGAGCAGTACTTC.

The table lists this clonotype with many counts. The chain carries TRBV2 and TRBJ2-3; 7 nucleotides agree with TRBD2. Germline trimming cut 0 bases from V and 9 bases from J; bases unmatched to any gene: 0. The CDR3 is 12 amino acids. Germline CDR1 is SNHLY and CDR2 is FYNNEI. This CDR3 reads CASSEARGTQYF. The CDR3 DNA reads TGTGCCAGCAGTGAAGCGCGGGGGACGCAGTATTTT. The whole variable domain, filled in from reference TRBV2 and TRBJ2-3, reads EPEVTQTPSHQVTQMGQEVILRCVPISNHLYFYWYRQILGQKVEFLVSFYNNEISEKSEIFDDQFSVERPDGSNFTLKIRSTKLEDSAMYFCASSEARGTQYFGPGTRLTVL.

This clonotype was observed at least ten times. This chain uses TRBV20-1 with TRBJ2-7; tentatively, D is TRBD1 (6 bases). The V gene lost 3 bases and the J gene lost 3 bases, with 9 bases spanning the gap. The CDR3 runs to 12 residues. Germline V gives CDR1 DFQATT, CDR2 SNEGSKA (reference sequence). The CDR3, as DNA: TGCAGTGCTAGCGGGGACAACTACGAGCAGTACTTC. Translation: CSASGDNYEQYF.

This clonotype was observed at least ten times. This chain joins TRBV19 and TRBJ1-5; maybe TRBD1 (5 bases). Per the germline V gene, CDR1 is LNHDA and CDR2 is SQIVND (reference sequence). The CDR3 totals 15 residues. The V and J ends lost 6 bases and 0 bases respectively, with 12 bases between them. The CDR3 loop is CASRWGTDSNQPQHF. The CDR3 DNA is TGTGCCAGTAGGTGGGGGACCGATAGCAATCAGCCCCAGCATTTT. Based on the CDR3 plus reference TRBV19 and TRBJ1-5, the full variable domain is DGGITQSPKYLFRKEGQNVTLSCEQNLNHDAMYWYRQDPGQGLRLIYYSQIVNDFQKGDIAEGYSVSREKKESFPLTVTSAQKNPTAFYLCASRWGTDSNQPQHFGDGTRLSIL.

There are many counts of this clonotype. The chain joins TRBV29-1 to TRBJ2-1; D may be TRBD1 or TRBD2 (5 bases each). The V gene lost 1 base and the J gene lost 4 bases, with 20 bases spanning the gap. Germline assignment: CDR1 SQVTM and CDR2 ANQGSEA. The CDR3 spans 17 residues. The CDR3 spells CSVEGGWDPRRYNEQFF. The CDR3 DNA reads TGCAGCGTTGAAGGGGGGTGGGACCCACGCAGGTACAATGAGCAGTTCTTC.

This clonotype turned up a few times. The rearrangement links TRBV4-2 to TRBJ2-1; 7 bases map to TRBD2. With 4 bases clipped from V and 0 bases from J, the junction kept 9 bases outside the gene matches. The CDR3 consists of 17 residues. Germline CDR1 reads LGHNA; CDR2 reads YNFKEQ. The CDR3 nucleotides are TGTGCCAGCAGCCCGTCCCCCCTAGCGGCCTCCTACAATGAGCAGTTCTTC. Its translation is CASSPSPLAASYNEQFF.

This clonotype appeared many times. The chain combines TRBV18 with TRBJ2-7; TRBD2 matches 8 bases. Germline values: CDR1 KGHSH, CDR2 LQKENI. The CDR3 totals 14 residues. The J segment lost 2 bases and the V segment lost 3 bases, leaving 3 bases of the junction unmatched. CDR3 in amino acids: CASSPSGGAYEQYF. DNA for the CDR3: TGTGCCAGCTCACCGTCCGGGGGGGCCTACGAGCAGTACTTC.

This clonotype was recorded at least ten times. The chain joins TRBV5-6 to TRBJ2-2; D gene uncertain. The V gene lost 0 bases and the J gene lost 0 bases, with 6 bases spanning the gap. The CDR3 spans 15 residues. Germline V gives CDR1 SGHDT, CDR2 YYEEEE. In nucleotides, the CDR3 is TGTGCCAGCAGCTTGGCGGGCACGAACACCGGGGAGCTGTTTTTT. This sequence encodes CASSLAGTNTGELFF.

The rearrangement joins TRBV28 to TRBJ1-2, with D possibly matching TRBD1 (6 bases). Germline V gene lookup returns CDR1 MDHEN and CDR2 SYDVKM. The length of the CDR3 is 14 residues. Between the trimmed V and J ends, which lost 4 bases and 2 bases, there was a span of 11 bases. CDR3 protein: CASSSEQGNYGYTF. The CDR3 bases are TGTGCCAGCAGTTCCGAACAGGGAAACTATGGCTACACCTTC.

This clonotype was counted at least ten times. CDR3 residues: CASSVVGVGAFF. CDR3 bases: TGTGCCAGCAGCGTAGTGGGGGTGGGAGCTTTCTTT. V usage is TRBV9 and J usage is TRBJ1-1; possible D gene TRBD1, 5 bases. CDR3 length: 12 residues. Trimming removed 0 bases at V and 10 bases at J, with 10 bases between. The germline CDR1 and CDR2 sequences are SGDLS and YYNGEE.